The 22 T cell receptor beta chains below come from one sample, sequenced in a study of CD8+CD57+ T cells in acquired aplastic anemia. CDR3 and TCR beta VDJ profiling relied on a genomic DNA template. TCRdb reanalysed the reads using MiXCR and keeps one entry per CDR3 protein. The top ten clones hold 35% to 55% of a sample with more than 150,000 distinct CDR3 sequences, 64% of them seen once. The sequenced sample consisted of sorted CD4+, CD8+, or CD8+CD57+ T cells (not recorded which) from PBMCs. The origin of the receptors is a human donor with severe aplastic anemia or a healthy control (not recorded which).

The chain joins TRBV12-3 or TRBV12-4 to TRBJ2-1, with D maybe TRBD1 (7 bases). The CDR3 consists of 16 residues. Trimming took 5 bases from V and 2 from J, leaving 16 bases between them. CDR3 in DNA: TGTGCCAGCAGTGCGCAGGGGGGTGGGCCCTACAATGAGCAGTTCTTC. This encodes CASSAQGGGPYNEQFF.

This sequence joins TRBV29-1 and TRBJ2-3, with D possibly matching TRBD2 (7 bases). CDR3 length: 14 residues. Germline CDR1 is SQVTM and CDR2 is ANQGSEA. V lost 5 bases and J 0 bases, leaving 12 bases between the germline ends. The CDR3 DNA reads as TGCAGCGTTAGGCGCGGGGGCAGCACAGATACGCAGTATTTT. Amino acid sequence: CSVRRGGSTDTQYF.

This clonotype was recorded only once. The CDR3: CASSEYTGELFF. The CDR3 DNA reads TGTGCCAGCAGCGAGTACACCGGGGAGCTGTTTTTT. The rearrangement uses TRBV7-7 and TRBJ2-2; unclear D gene. Per germline, CDR1 SSHAT and CDR2 FNYEAQ (reference sequence). The CDR3 has 12 residues. Between the trimmed V and J ends, which lost 5 bases and 3 bases, there was a span of 4 bases.

The rearrangement uses TRBV5-5 and TRBJ2-1, with 11 bases lining up with TRBD2. CDR1 and CDR2 (germline): SGHKS, YYEKEE (reference sequence). The CDR3 spans 16 residues. V shed 4 bases and J 8 bases; nucleotides not matched to a gene: 11. The CDR3 loop is CASSTIAGGPVYEQFF. CDR3 nucleotide sequence: TGTGCCAGCAGCACCATAGCGGGAGGGCCCGTCTATGAGCAGTTCTTC.

There are many counts of this clonotype. This chain uses TRBV7-9 with TRBJ2-1, with TRBD2 matching 7 bases. The trim removed 2 bases at V and 6 bases at J, leaving 10 bases unmatched. The germline V gene encodes CDR1 SEHNR and CDR2 FQNEAQ (reference sequence). This CDR3 is built from 16 residues. The CDR3 loop reads CASSLSSSGGGNEQFF. The CDR3 DNA reads TGTGCCAGCAGCTTATCGTCCAGCGGCGGGGGCAATGAGCAGTTCTTC.

The rearrangement joins TRBV24-1 to TRBJ1-2; 8 nucleotides match TRBD1. Germline V gene lookup returns CDR1 KGHDR and CDR2 SFDVKD. The CDR3 covers 12 residues. V shed 2 bases and J 10 bases; nucleotides not matched to a gene: 2. The CDR3 region has the DNA TGTGCCACCAGTGATTCAGGGGGCGACTACACCTTC. Its translation is CATSDSGGDYTF.

J is TRBJ1-1 and V is TRBV13; a possible D gene is TRBD1 (6 bases). V lost 2 bases and J lost 2, with 9 bases in between. CDR3 length: 14 amino acids. CDR1 is PRHDT and CDR2 is FYEKMQ in the germline V gene (reference sequence). This chain's CDR3 is CASSLRGHNTEAFF. CDR3 DNA sequence: TGTGCCAGCAGCTTACGGGGACATAACACTGAAGCTTTCTTT.

This CDR3 reads CASSPGQNYGYTF. CDR3 bases: TGTGCCAGCTCTCCAGGGCAAAACTATGGCTACACCTTC. The gene calls are TRBV2 and TRBJ1-2; a possible D gene is TRBD1 (5 bases). The CDR3 runs 13 residues. V lost 8 bases and J 2 bases, leaving 12 bases between the germline ends. From germline, CDR1 is SNHLY and CDR2 FYNNEI.

The gene calls are TRBV19 and TRBJ1-5; D is undetermined. The germline gives CDR1 LNHDA, CDR2 SQIVND (reference sequence). The CDR3 length is 12 residues. V was pared by 1 base and J by 5 bases, with 3 bases between. CDR3 amino acids: CASSIVDQPQHF. For the CDR3, the DNA is TGTGCCAGTAGTATAGTGGATCAGCCCCAGCATTTT.

The rearrangement joins TRBV29-1 to TRBJ2-1; either TRBD1 or TRBD2 may supply D (5 bases each). Germline loops: CDR1 SQVTM, CDR2 ANQGSEA. The length of the CDR3 is 14 residues. V was cut by 8 bases and J by 7 bases, with 21 bases left in between. The CDR3 sequence is CSTRGPREANEQFF. The CDR3 DNA is TGCAGCACTCGGGGCCCCCGCGAAGCGAATGAGCAGTTCTTC.

The V and J genes are TRBV2 and TRBJ2-1; the D is unclear. The CDR3 has 12 residues. V gave up 4 bases and J gave up 4 bases, with 5 bases separating them. The germline V gene encodes CDR1 SNHLY and CDR2 FYNNEI. The CDR3 protein is CASSVRYNEQFF. The CDR3 DNA reads TGTGCCAGCAGTGTCAGGTACAATGAGCAGTTCTTC. The whole variable domain, remainder taken from reference TRBV2 and TRBJ2-1, is EPEVTQTPSHQVTQMGQEVILRCVPISNHLYFYWYRQILGQKVEFLVSFYNNEISEKSEIFDDQFSVERPDGSNFTLKIRSTKLEDSAMYFCASSVRYNEQFFGPGTRLTVL.

The rearrangement uses TRBV7-9 and TRBJ1-3; 7 bases fit TRBD1. The CDR3 totals 14 residues. Germline V gives CDR1 SEHNR, CDR2 FQNEAQ (reference sequence). The J segment lost 0 bases and the V segment lost 9 bases, leaving 5 bases of the junction unmatched. CDR3 nucleotides: TGTGCCAGTCGCCGGGACAGCTCTGGAAACACCATATATTTT. Translating gives CASRRDSSGNTIYF. Full variable domain (outside the CDR3, taken from reference TRBV7-9 and TRBJ1-3): DTGVSQNPRHKITKRGQNVTFRCDPISEHNRLYWYRQTLGQGPEFLTYFQNEAQLEKSRLLSDRFSAERPKGSFSTLEIQRTEQGDSAMYLCASRRDSSGNTIYFGEGSWLTVV.

This chain joins TRBV4-1 and TRBJ2-1; 10 bases are shared with TRBD1. CDR1 is MGHRA, CDR2 YSYEKL, per germline. Trimming at V came to 4 bases and at J to 5 bases, leaving 8 bases not matched to a gene. The CDR3 runs to 16 residues. CDR3 sequence: CASSRDMGTGDNEQFF. Written as DNA, the CDR3 is TGCGCCAGCAGCCGAGATATGGGGACAGGGGACAATGAGCAGTTCTTC.

This clonotype showed up just a few times. This chain connects TRBV7-9 to TRBJ2-5; tentatively, D is TRBD2 (6 bases). V lost 1 base and J lost 4, with 10 bases in between. The CDR3 covers 14 residues. Germline V gene lookup returns CDR1 SEHNR and CDR2 FQNEAQ (reference sequence). For the CDR3, the DNA is TGTGCCAGCAGCTTAGGGGTCGGGGGAGAGACCCAGTACTTC. The encoded protein is CASSLGVGGETQYF. Based on the CDR3 plus reference TRBV7-9 and TRBJ2-5, the full variable domain is DTGVSQNPRHKITKRGQNVTFRCDPISEHNRLYWYRQTLGQGPEFLTYFQNEAQLEKSRLLSDRFSAERPKGSFSTLEIQRTEQGDSAMYLCASSLGVGGETQYFGPGTRLLVL.

This clonotype occurred many times. The CDR3 region has the DNA TGTGCCAGTACCCTTGGACAGTCGGGCCAAGAGACCCAGTACTTC. Translated, it gives CASTLGQSGQETQYF. This chain uses TRBV19 with TRBJ2-5; TRBD1 is a possible D gene (6 bases). Trimming left V 7 bases short and J 1 base short, with 16 bases between. The CDR3 spans 15 residues. Germline V CDR1 and CDR2: LNHDA, SQIVND (reference sequence).

This clonotype occurred once. The junction and the germline gene differ at one end; a read error may be behind it. This chain joins TRBV5-5 and TRBJ2-2; 10 positions match TRBD2. CDR3 length equals 13 residues. CDR1 is SGHKS, CDR2 YYEKEE, per germline (reference sequence). The CDR3 loop is CASGGANTGELFF. CDR3 coding DNA: TGCGCCAGCGGGGGGGCGAACACCGGGGAGCTGTTTTTT.

DNA for the CDR3: TGTGCCAGCAGCCAATGGACAGGGTCTGAAGCTTTCTTT. Protein sequence: CASSQWTGSEAFF. The rearrangement joins TRBV3-1 to TRBJ1-1; TRBD1 aligns across 8 bases. The germline V gene encodes CDR1 LGHDT and CDR2 YNNKEL (reference sequence). Trimming took 2 bases from V and 6 from J; bases not matched to a gene: 2. The CDR3 length is 13 residues.

The sample holds a few counts of this clonotype. The J gene is TRBJ2-7, the V gene TRBV7-9; TRBD2 is a possible D gene (6 bases). Trimming shortened V by 2 bases and J by 6 bases, and 26 bases separated the two germline ends. CDR1 and CDR2 from the germline V gene are SEHNR and FQNEAQ (reference sequence). This CDR3 has 18 residues. CDR3 nucleotides: TGTGCCAGCAGCTTATTGCCCGGGACGGGGGACGGAGGACGCGAGCAGTACTTC. The encoded protein is CASSLLPGTGDGGREQYF. Full variable domain (rest looked up from reference TRBV7-9 and TRBJ2-7): DTGVSQNPRHKITKRGQNVTFRCDPISEHNRLYWYRQTLGQGPEFLTYFQNEAQLEKSRLLSDRFSAERPKGSFSTLEIQRTEQGDSAMYLCASSLLPGTGDGGREQYFGPGTRLTVT.

V is TRBV10-3 and J is TRBJ2-1; TRBD2 agrees at 14 bases. Germline CDR1 reads ENHRY; CDR2 reads SYGVKD. The junction had 4 bases not matched to a gene; V was cut back by 0 bases and J by 9 bases. CDR3 length: 16 amino acids. For the CDR3, the DNA is TGTGCCATCAGTGAGTCTCAGGGACTAGCGGGAGTTGAGCAGTTCTTC. Translation gives CAISESQGLAGVEQFF.

This clonotype was seen many times. The rearrangement uses TRBV24-1 and TRBJ1-5; D may be TRBD1 (6 bases). V dropped 7 bases and J dropped 6 bases, with 15 bases sitting between them. CDR1 is KGHDR and CDR2 is SFDVKD in the germline V gene. CDR3 size: 14 residues. CDR3 protein: CATSDTGLGQPQHF. The CDR3 DNA follows: TGTGCCACCAGCGATACAGGGTTAGGTCAGCCCCAGCATTTT.

The chain joins TRBV9 to TRBJ1-2; the match to TRBD1 covers 8 bases. The CDR3 is made up of 13 amino acids. CDR1 and CDR2 from the germline V gene are SGDLS and YYNGEE. The J segment lost 4 bases and the V segment lost 4 bases, leaving 3 bases of the junction unmatched. The CDR3 loop reads CASSQGTGYGYTF. For the CDR3, the DNA is TGTGCCAGCAGCCAAGGGACAGGCTATGGCTACACCTTC.

This chain uses TRBV19 with TRBJ1-5, with 7 nucleotides matching TRBD1. This CDR3 region has 14 residues. Germline values: CDR1 LNHDA, CDR2 SQIVND (reference sequence). Trimming cost V 7 bases and J 3 bases; bases outside gene matches: 6. The CDR3 loop reads CASTRGQPNQPQHF. The CDR3 DNA sequence: TGTGCCAGTACACGGGGACAGCCCAATCAGCCCCAGCATTTT.